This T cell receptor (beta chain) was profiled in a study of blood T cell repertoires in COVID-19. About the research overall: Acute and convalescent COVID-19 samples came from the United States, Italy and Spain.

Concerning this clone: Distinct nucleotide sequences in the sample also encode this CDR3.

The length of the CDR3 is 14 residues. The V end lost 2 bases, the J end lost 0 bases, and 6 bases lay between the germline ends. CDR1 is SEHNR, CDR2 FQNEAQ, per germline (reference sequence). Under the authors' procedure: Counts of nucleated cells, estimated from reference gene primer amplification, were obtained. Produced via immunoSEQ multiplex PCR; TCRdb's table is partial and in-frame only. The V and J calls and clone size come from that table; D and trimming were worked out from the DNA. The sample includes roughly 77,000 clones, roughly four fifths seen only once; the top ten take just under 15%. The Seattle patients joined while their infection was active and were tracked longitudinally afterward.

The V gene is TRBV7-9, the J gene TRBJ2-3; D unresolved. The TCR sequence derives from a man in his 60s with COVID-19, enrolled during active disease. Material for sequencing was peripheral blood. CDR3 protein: CASSLRGSTDTQYF. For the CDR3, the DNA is TGTGCCAGCAGCTTACGAGGAAGCACAGATACGCAGTATTTT.